The rows below give T cell receptor beta chains drawn from one sample of a study of blood T cell repertoires in COVID-19. The protocol was immunoSEQ multiplex PCR, while the TCRdb copy is restricted to in-frame clones and leaves out a portion. The data show fewer than 200,000 clones, around 90% seen once. Source material: peripheral blood. The receptor set was obtained from a man between 60 and 70 years old with acute or convalescent COVID-19. Each CDR3 is given without its conserved first and last residue. The D gene is left open where the match is weak.

j_call v_call d_call cdr3_aa
TRBJ1-5 TRBV19 - ASTVQGSNQPQH
TRBJ1-5 TRBV18 - ASSPSRGEGNQPQH
TRBJ2-7 TRBV29-1 - SAAGRGRDEQY
TRBJ1-1 TRBV10-3 - AISESRVEAF
TRBJ2-3 TRBV27 - ASRTGLRTDAQY
TRBJ2-3 TRBV9 TRBD2 ASSVDPLAGAADTQY
TRBJ1-3 TRBV24-1 - ATSDNRTGFGNTIY
TRBJ1-3 TRBV6-4 TRBD1 ATPNVFDREEQVSGNTIY
TRBJ2-6 TRBV30 - AWSRGSGANVLT
TRBJ1-2 TRBV30 - AWSVVQEQVYGYT
TRBJ1-2 TRBV18 TRBD1 ASSSVGTGGSGGYT
TRBJ1-2 TRBV7-2 - ASSLGRGIGYGYT
TRBJ1-6 TRBV2 TRBD1 ASSEGQGSYNSPLH
TRBJ1-1 TRBV10-3 - AISPSRQSNTEAF
TRBJ1-1 TRBV15 - ATSRDRDRTEAF
TRBJ1-1 TRBV7-8 - ASSLYLNTEAF
TRBJ2-1 TRBV7-2 TRBD2 ASSQRTSGGYNEQF
TRBJ1-2 TRBV10-2 - ASSGDTSQGTYGYT
TRBJ1-2 TRBV6-2/TRBV6-3 - ASSPAKRERT
TRBJ1-1 TRBV25-1 - ASSGGWSNTEAF
TRBJ1-5 TRBV7-2 - ASSLDTGLSNQPQH
TRBJ1-1 TRBV10-3 - AIKNTYTEAF
TRBJ2-5 TRBV3-1/TRBV3-2 - ASSPPGPLETQY
TRBJ2-2 TRBV9 - ASSVGRGGELF
TRBJ2-2 TRBV5-1 TRBD1 ASSKGQPITTGELF
TRBJ2-5 TRBV24-1 TRBD1 ATSDPGGGETQY
TRBJ2-1 TRBV7-3 - ASSPEAGSYNEQF
TRBJ2-3 TRBV11-3 TRBD2 ASSLGGGIEDTQY
TRBJ2-2 TRBV7-9 TRBD1 ASRPGTGFSGELF
TRBJ2-7 TRBV11-3 TRBD1 ASSQVGTGIYEQY
TRBJ1-1 TRBV5-1 - ASSLARGMSMNTEAF
TRBJ1-5 TRBV6-6 - ASRAEGDQPQH
TRBJ1-1 TRBV5-8 TRBD1 ASSPDRGNTEAF
TRBJ2-2 TRBV12-3/TRBV12-4 - ASHGGITGELF
TRBJ1-2 TRBV10-3 TRBD1 AIRGTVGYT
TRBJ1-1 TRBV20-1 TRBD1 SASDRGTGSTEAF
TRBJ1-1 TRBV3-1/TRBV3-2 - ASSPGFGETNTEAF
TRBJ1-4 TRBV3-1/TRBV3-2 TRBD1 ASSQGGGLF
TRBJ1-4 TRBV4-2 - ASSQEVIEGGADEKLF
TRBJ1-1 TRBV16 - ASSQWGQGTEAF
TRBJ2-3 TRBV19 - ASRRQEKDTQY
TRBJ1-5 TRBV29-1 - SVGGDQPQH
TRBJ1-1 TRBV30 - AWSHRDEAF
TRBJ2-3 TRBV6-2/TRBV6-3 - ASSSGGLADTQY
TRBJ2-7 TRBV6-2/TRBV6-3 TRBD1 ASSYFRDRGYEQY